This is a list of T cell receptor beta chains from one sample in a study of OX40 agonist ivuxolimab in advanced cancers. The data were produced by immunoSEQ multiplex PCR, yet TCRdb's version contains in-frame clones alone and is incomplete. This sample has some 60,000 clones, with approximately 94% found just once. The sequenced sample was CD4+ or CD8+ T cells sorted from blood, obtained in a trial of the OX40 agonist ivuxolimab. Every receptor here comes from an adult with an advanced solid tumor such as melanoma, head and neck, liver or kidney cancer. Each CDR3 is given with its conserved first and last residue. Each record gives: clone size, D gene, V gene, J gene, CDR3 protein, CDR3 DNA. The D gene is left open where the match is weak. Some rows have no size entry. The others give once, few or many, or a class for an expanded clone.

-,-,TRBV7-9,TRBJ1-1,CASSLKGMNTEAFF,TGTGCCAGCAGCTTAAAGGGGATGAACACTGAAGCTTTCTTT
-,-,TRBV10-2,TRBJ2-7,CASSEYANGDQYF,TGCGCCAGCAGTGAGTACGCCAATGGCGATCAGTACTTC
once,TRBD1,TRBV9,TRBJ1-4,CASSEQGLSEKLFF,TGTGCCAGCAGCGAACAGGGGTTGAGTGAAAAACTGTTTTTT
-,-,TRBV19,TRBJ1-2,CASSIGEGSGYTF,TGTGCCAGTAGTATTGGGGAGGGGAGCGGCTACACCTTC
few,TRBD1,TRBV13,TRBJ2-1,CASSEPTGVHYNEQFF,TGTGCCAGCAGCGAGCCGACAGGGGTCCACTACAATGAGCAGTTCTTC
-,TRBD1,TRBV4-2,TRBJ2-7,CASSQGTGPYEQYF,TGTGCCAGCAGCCAAGGGACAGGTCCCTACGAGCAGTACTTC
-,-,TRBV4-3,TRBJ2-7,CASSQGVGVSYEQYF,TGCGCCAGCAGCCAAGGAGTGGGGGTATCCTACGAGCAGTACTTC
-,TRBD1,TRBV28,TRBJ2-7,CASSLLQGWQGEQYF,TGTGCCAGCAGTCTCCTACAGGGGTGGCAGGGCGAGCAGTACTTC
-,-,TRBV6-5,TRBJ1-5,CATIPGSPNQPQHF,TGTGCCACGATCCCCGGGAGTCCCAATCAGCCCCAGCATTTT
-,TRBD1,TRBV7-6,TRBJ2-7,CASSLALTGGLYEQYF,TGTGCCAGCAGCTTAGCATTGACAGGGGGCTTGTACGAGCAGTACTTC
-,-,TRBV28,TRBJ2-3,CASSGTGTDTQYF,TGTGCCAGCAGCGGGACGGGCACAGATACGCAGTATTTT
-,-,TRBV21-1,TRBJ2-3,CASSNHRDRTSTDTQYF,TGTGCCAGCAGCAACCATCGGGACAGGACTAGCACAGATACGCAGTATTTT
-,-,TRBV7-9,TRBJ2-3,CASSLRQAEITDTQYF,TGTGCCAGCAGCTTAAGACAGGCCGAAATCACAGATACGCAGTATTTT
-,-,TRBV30,TRBJ2-1,CAWMPYNEQFF,TGTGCCTGGATGCCCTACAATGAGCAGTTCTTC
-,-,TRBV7-3,TRBJ2-3,CASSLRSGSTDTQYF,TGTGCCAGCAGCTTAAGGAGCGGCAGCACAGATACGCAGTATTTT
once,-,TRBV11-2,TRBJ1-1,CASSLVFGGSSEAFF,TGTGCCAGCAGCTTAGTCTTTGGGGGGTCCAGTGAAGCTTTCTTT
-,-,TRBV6-1,TRBJ2-5,CASSEAAGVGETQYF,TGTGCCAGCAGTGAAGCGGCAGGGGTGGGAGAGACCCAGTACTTC
-,-,TRBV4-3,TRBJ2-7,CASSSRTGEQYF,TGCGCCAGCAGCTCACGGACTGGCGAGCAGTACTTC
-,-,TRBV7-8,TRBJ1-2,CASSLAPENYGYTF,TGTGCCAGCAGCTTAGCGCCAGAGAACTATGGCTACACCTTC
-,-,TRBV7-9,TRBJ2-5,CASSEPLGVEETQYF,TGTGCCAGCAGCGAACCCCTCGGGGTGGAAGAGACCCAGTACTTC
-,-,TRBV2,TRBJ2-7,CASSRKVSYEQYF,TGTGCCAGCAGTAGAAAGGTCTCCTACGAGCAGTACTTC
-,-,TRBV21-1,TRBJ2-7,CASSKEGHWGQGPSQGHEQYF,TGTGCCAGCAGCAAAGAGGGGCACTGGGGACAGGGACCATCTCAGGGGCACGAGCAGTACTTC
-,-,TRBV28,TRBJ2-3,CASSSPGATASDTQYF,TGTGCCAGCAGTTCCCCGGGAGCTACGGCCTCAGATACGCAGTATTTT
-,-,TRBV5-6,TRBJ1-2,CASSLTNYYGYTF,TGTGCCAGCAGCTTGACGAATTACTATGGCTACACCTTC
once,TRBD2,TRBV4-2,TRBJ2-1,CASRNAGGPYNEQFF,TGTGCCAGCAGGAACGCGGGAGGGCCGTACAATGAGCAGTTCTTC
-,-,TRBV27,TRBJ1-1,CASSLIGAGVITEAFF,TGTGCCAGCAGTTTAATCGGCGCGGGGGTGATCACTGAAGCTTTCTTT
-,TRBD2,TRBV7-9,TRBJ2-7,CASSGMTSGRTYEQYF,TGTGCCAGCAGCGGGATGACTAGCGGGAGAACCTACGAGCAGTACTTC
-,-,TRBV7-8,TRBJ2-1,CASKSSKLFF,TGTGCCAGCAAGTCATCAAAGCTGTTCTTC
-,TRBD1,TRBV7-2,TRBJ2-5,CASSLALGGRRLQETQYF,TGTGCCAGCAGCTTAGCGCTAGGGGGCAGGCGGCTCCAAGAGACCCAGTACTTC
-,TRBD1,TRBV10-2,TRBJ1-2,CASSPGTGGHGYTF,TGCGCCAGCAGCCCCGGGACAGGGGGCCATGGCTACACCTTC